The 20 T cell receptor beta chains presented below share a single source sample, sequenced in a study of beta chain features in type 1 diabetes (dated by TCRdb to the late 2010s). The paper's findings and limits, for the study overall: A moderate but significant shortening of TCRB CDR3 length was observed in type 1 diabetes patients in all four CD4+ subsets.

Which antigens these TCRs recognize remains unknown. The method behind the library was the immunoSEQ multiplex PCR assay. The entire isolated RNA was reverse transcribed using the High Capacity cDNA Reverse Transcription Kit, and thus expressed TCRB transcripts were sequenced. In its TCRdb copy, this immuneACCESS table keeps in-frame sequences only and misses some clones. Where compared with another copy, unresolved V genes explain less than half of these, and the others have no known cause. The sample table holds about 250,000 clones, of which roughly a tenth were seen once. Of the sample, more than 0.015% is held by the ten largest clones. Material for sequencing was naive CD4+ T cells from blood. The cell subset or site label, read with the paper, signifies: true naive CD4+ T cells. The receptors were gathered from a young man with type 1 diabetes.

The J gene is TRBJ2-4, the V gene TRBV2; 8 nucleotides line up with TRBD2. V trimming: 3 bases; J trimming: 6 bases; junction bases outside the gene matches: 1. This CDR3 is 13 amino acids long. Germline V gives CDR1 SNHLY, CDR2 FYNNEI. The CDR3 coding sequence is TGTGCCAGCAGTGATCGGGGGGGAAACATTCAGTACTTC. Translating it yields CASSDRGGNIQYF. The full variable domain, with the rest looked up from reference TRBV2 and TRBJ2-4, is EPEVTQTPSHQVTQMGQEVILRCVPISNHLYFYWYRQILGQKVEFLVSFYNNEISEKSEIFDDQFSVERPDGSNFTLKIRSTKLEDSAMYFCASSDRGGNIQYFGAGTRLSVL.

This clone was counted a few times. The CDR3 loop is CASSPGQIISGNTIYF. CDR3 DNA: TGTGCCAGCAGCCCGGGACAGATCATCTCTGGAAACACCATATATTTT. This chain connects TRBV11-2 to TRBJ1-3, with 7 bases aligning to TRBD1. Germline-derived CDR1 and CDR2 are SGHAT and FQNNGV. V shed 5 bases, J shed 0 bases, and the junction held 7 bases outside the gene matches. CDR3 length equals 16 residues.

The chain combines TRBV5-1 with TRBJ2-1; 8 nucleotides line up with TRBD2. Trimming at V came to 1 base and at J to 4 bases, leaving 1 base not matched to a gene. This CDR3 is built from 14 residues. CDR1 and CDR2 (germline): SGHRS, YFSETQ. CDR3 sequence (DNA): TGCGCCAGCAGCTTGACTAGCGGTTACAATGAGCAGTTCTTC. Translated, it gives CASSLTSGYNEQFF.

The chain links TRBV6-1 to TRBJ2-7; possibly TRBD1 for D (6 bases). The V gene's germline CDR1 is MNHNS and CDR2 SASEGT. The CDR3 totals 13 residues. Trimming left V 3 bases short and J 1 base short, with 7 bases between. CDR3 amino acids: CASSDGTSYEQYF. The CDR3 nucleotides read TGTGCCAGCAGTGACGGGACATCCTACGAGCAGTACTTC.

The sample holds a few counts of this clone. The chain's CDR3 is CASSSTTPGGGLYEQYF. The CDR3 DNA reads as TGCGCCAGCAGCTCCACAACTCCGGGAGGGGGACTCTACGAGCAGTACTTC. V is TRBV5-1 and J is TRBJ2-7, with TRBD2 identical over 8 bases. The junction had 14 bases not matched to a gene; V was cut back by 3 bases and J by 3 bases. Germline CDR1 reads SGHRS; CDR2 reads YFSETQ. The CDR3 is made up of 17 amino acids.

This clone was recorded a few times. The CDR3: CASSEGGTWANVLTF. The DNA for the CDR3 is TGTGCCAGCAGCGAAGGGGGAACTTGGGCCAACGTCCTGACTTTC. This chain uses TRBV7-2 with TRBJ2-6; tentatively, D is TRBD1 (6 bases). Trimming removed 5 bases at V and 5 bases at J, with 13 bases between. Germline loops: CDR1 SGHTA, CDR2 FQGNSA. CDR3 length: 15 amino acids.

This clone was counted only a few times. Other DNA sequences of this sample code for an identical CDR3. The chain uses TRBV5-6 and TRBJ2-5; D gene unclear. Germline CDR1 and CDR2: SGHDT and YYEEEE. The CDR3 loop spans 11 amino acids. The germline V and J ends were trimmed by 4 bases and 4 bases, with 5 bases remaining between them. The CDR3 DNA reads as TGTGCCAGCAGCACGCGAGAGACCCAGTACTTC. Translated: CASSTRETQYF.

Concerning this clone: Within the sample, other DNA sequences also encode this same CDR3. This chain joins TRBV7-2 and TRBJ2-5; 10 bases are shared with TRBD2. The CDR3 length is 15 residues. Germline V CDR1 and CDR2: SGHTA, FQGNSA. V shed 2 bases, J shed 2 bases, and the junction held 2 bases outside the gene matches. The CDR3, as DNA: TGTGCCAGCAGCTTATCTAGCGGGGGTCAAGAGACCCAGTACTTC. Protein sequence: CASSLSSGGQETQYF.

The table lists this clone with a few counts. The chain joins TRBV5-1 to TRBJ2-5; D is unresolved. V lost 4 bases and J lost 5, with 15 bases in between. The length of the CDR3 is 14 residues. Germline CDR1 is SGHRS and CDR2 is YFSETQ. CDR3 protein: CASSVGSVVETQYF. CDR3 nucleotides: TGCGCCAGCAGCGTGGGATCGGTGGTGGAGACCCAGTACTTC. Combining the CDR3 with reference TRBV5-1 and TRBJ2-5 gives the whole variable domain KAGVTQTPRYLIKTRGQQVTLSCSPISGHRSVSWYQQTPGQGLQFLFEYFSETQRNKGNFPGRFSGRQFSNSRSEMNVSTLELGDSALYLCASSVGSVVETQYFGPGTRLLVL.

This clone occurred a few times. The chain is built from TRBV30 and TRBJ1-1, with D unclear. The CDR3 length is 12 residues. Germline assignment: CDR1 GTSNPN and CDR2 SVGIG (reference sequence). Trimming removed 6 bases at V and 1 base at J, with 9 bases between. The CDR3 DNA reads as TGTGCCTGCCAGGTGCGGAACACTGAAGCTTTCTTT. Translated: CACQVRNTEAFF.

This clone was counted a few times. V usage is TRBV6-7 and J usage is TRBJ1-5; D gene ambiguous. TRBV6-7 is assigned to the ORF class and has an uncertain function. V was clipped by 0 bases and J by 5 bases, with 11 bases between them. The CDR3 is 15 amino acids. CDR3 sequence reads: CASSYSRAVDQPQHF. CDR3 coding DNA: TGTGCCAGCAGTTACTCGCGGGCGGTGGATCAGCCCCAGCATTTT.

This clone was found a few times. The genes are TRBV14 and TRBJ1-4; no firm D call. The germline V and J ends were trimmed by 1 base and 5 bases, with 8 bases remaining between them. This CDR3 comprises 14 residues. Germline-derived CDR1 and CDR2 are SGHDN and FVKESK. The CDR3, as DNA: TGTGCCAGCAGCCAAGGCGGGCAAAATGAAAAACTGTTTTTT. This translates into CASSQGGQNEKLFF.

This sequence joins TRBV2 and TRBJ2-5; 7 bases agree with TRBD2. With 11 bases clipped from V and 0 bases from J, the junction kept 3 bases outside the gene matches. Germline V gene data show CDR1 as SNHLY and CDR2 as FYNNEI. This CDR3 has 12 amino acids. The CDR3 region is CASRGDQETQYF. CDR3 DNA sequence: TGTGCCTCCCGGGGGGACCAAGAGACCCAGTACTTC.

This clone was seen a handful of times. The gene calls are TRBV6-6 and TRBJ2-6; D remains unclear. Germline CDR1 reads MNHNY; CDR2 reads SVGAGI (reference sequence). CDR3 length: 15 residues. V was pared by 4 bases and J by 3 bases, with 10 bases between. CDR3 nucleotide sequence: TGTGCCAGCAGTTCCGCGTCGGGTGGGGCCAACGTCCTGACTTTC. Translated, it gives CASSSASGGANVLTF.

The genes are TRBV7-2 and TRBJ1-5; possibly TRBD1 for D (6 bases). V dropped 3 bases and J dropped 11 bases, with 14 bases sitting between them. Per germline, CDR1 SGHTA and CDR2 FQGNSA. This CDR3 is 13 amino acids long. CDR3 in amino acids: CASSFGGAATQHF. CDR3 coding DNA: TGTGCCAGCAGCTTCGGGGGGGCGGCGACCCAGCATTTT.

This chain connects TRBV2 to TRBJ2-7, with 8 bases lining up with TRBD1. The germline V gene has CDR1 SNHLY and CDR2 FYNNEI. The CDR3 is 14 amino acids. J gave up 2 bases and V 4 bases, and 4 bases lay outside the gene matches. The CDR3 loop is CASSGTGHTYEQYF. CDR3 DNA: TGTGCCAGCAGTGGGACAGGGCATACCTACGAGCAGTACTTC.

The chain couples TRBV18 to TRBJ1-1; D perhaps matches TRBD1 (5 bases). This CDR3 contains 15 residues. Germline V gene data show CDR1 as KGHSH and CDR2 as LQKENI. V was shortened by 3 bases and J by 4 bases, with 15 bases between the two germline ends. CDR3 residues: CASSPNTLQGTEAFF. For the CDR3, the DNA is TGTGCCAGCTCACCCAACACGCTCCAGGGCACTGAAGCTTTCTTT.

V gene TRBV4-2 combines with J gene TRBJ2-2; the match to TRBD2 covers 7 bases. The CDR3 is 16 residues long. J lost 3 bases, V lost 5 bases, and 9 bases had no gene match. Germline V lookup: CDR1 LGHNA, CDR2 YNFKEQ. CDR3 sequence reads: CASSARTGRDTGELFF. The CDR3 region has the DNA TGTGCCAGCAGCGCGCGGACGGGGAGGGACACCGGGGAGCTGTTTTTT.

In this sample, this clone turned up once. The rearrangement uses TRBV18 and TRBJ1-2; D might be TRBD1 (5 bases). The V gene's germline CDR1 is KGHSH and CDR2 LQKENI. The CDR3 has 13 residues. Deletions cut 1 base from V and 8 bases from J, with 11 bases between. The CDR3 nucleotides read TGTGCCAGCTCACCACAAGGGGCTCGGGGCTACACCTTC. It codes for CASSPQGARGYTF.

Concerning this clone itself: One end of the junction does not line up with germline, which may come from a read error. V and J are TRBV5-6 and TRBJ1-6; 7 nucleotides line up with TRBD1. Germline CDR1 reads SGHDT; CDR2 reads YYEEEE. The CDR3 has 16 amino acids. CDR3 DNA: TGTGCCAGCAGATTGGGTTCCGGGACAGTTGGTTCACCCCTCCACTTT. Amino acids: CASRLGSGTVGSPLHF.